These T cell receptor beta chains were read from a single sample in a study of beta chain features in type 1 diabetes. Assay used: immunoSEQ multiplex PCR; TCRdb lists only in-frame clones, some missing. This table holds about 650,000 clones, under 15% found once. Sequencing was done on a sample of naive CD4+ T cells from blood. These receptor sequences come from a young man with type 1 diabetes. CDR3s include the opening cysteine and the closing phenylalanine or tryptophan. D genes are given only for firm matches.

CDR3 length	V gene	D gene	CDR3 protein
13	TRBV7-9	-	CASSFGAQGTQYF
15	TRBV29-1	-	CSVEGGTPSNQPQHF
16	TRBV28	TRBD1	CASRGQGAPGDQPQHF
14	TRBV18	TRBD1	CASSPPNEGAKLFF
15	TRBV30	-	CAWSVRAVARDGYTF
18	TRBV25-1	TRBD1	CASSESSGAWDSYYEQYF
16	TRBV15	TRBD2	CATSRELAGGGDTQYF
14	TRBV5-1	TRBD1	CASSLSDRGHEQYF
15	TRBV29-1	TRBD1	CSVEKGQGVNTEAFF
12	TRBV28	-	CASSLLRNTQYF
12	TRBV12-5	TRBD1	CASGSQGYEQYF
14	TRBV6-5	-	CASSGTLGSHEQYF
11	TRBV27	-	CASSLGPVWFF
15	TRBV7-9	-	CASTHAGRGRDTQYF
16	TRBV4-2	TRBD1	CASSPGMGQGLDGYTF
16	TRBV7-2	-	CASSLVGQDSNQPQHF
16	TRBV9	-	CASSVARGGTNEKLFF
13	TRBV7-3	-	CASSTNREGEQYF
15	TRBV5-1	TRBD2	CASSATSGGTYEQYF
15	TRBV11-3	TRBD1	CASSLVAGGWYEQYF
17	TRBV28	TRBD1	CASSLRGVGGLNSPLHF
17	TRBV19	TRBD2	CASSIVGTSGYTDTQYF
14	TRBV28	TRBD1	CASIHGDRGEKLFF
17	TRBV7-2	-	CASSLLSTSDRTDTQYF
19	TRBV4-3	-	CASSQDWGSVHSGANVLTF
15	TRBV9	TRBD2	CASSTSGGARDTQYF
15	TRBV6-5	-	CASSYSQGPYNEQFF
12	TRBV10-3	TRBD1	CAISEATGTFAF
16	TRBV15	-	CATSRDSGDSGNTIYF
12	TRBV2	TRBD1	CASSGNRDRQYF
16	TRBV2	-	CASSERGRAENEKLFF
16	TRBV7-2	TRBD1	CASSFGGDRGLGGYTF
17	TRBV5-1	-	CASSLGTPQTSTGELFF
15	TRBV14	TRBD1	CASSPPTGASRGAFF
13	TRBV9	-	CASSGVRTDTQYF
10	TRBV29-1	-	CSVGLNEQFF
11	TRBV28	-	CASSLRDTQYF
15	TRBV5-1	TRBD2	CASRGLAGGPNEQFF
16	TRBV9	-	CASSVGLVGSGNTIYF
15	TRBV5-4	-	CASSFRTAVKNIQYF
16	TRBV4-3	-	CASTLIPGSGGTEAFF
16	TRBV7-9	TRBD2	CASSLGREVESYEQYF
13	TRBV30	-	CAWSIQTYQPQHF
14	TRBV11-3	-	CASSPPSSYNEQFF
15	TRBV28	-	CASSRRTPTTDTQYF
16	TRBV7-3	-	CASSPQSPGTGTEAFF
13	TRBV7-9	-	CASSQDGPYEQYF
16	TRBV7-9	-	CASSPGLGTSEETQYF
15	TRBV7-9	-	CASSLLGYGTDTQYF
16	TRBV4-2	TRBD1	CASSHQEAGGYNEQFF
13	TRBV5-1	-	CASSASDSEKLFF
15	TRBV29-1	-	CSVEGQQGPNTEAFF
16	TRBV6-5	-	CASSYSSPGRGTEAFF
14	TRBV9	-	CASSSTGNTGELFF
16	TRBV10-3	TRBD1	CAISEGAGTGSYEQYF